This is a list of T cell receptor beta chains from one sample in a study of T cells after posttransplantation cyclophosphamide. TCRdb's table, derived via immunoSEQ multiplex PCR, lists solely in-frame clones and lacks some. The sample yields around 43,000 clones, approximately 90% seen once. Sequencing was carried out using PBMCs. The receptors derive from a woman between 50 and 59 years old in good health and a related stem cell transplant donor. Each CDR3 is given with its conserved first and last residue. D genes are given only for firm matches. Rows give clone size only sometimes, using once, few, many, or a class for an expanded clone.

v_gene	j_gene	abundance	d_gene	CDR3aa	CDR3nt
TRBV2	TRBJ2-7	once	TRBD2	CASSLSGGASYEQYF	TGTGCCAGCAGTCTCAGCGGGGGGGCCTCCTACGAGCAGTACTTC
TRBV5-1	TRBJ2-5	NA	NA	CASAMTEVSETQYF	TGCGCCAGCGCCATGACGGAGGTCTCGGAGACCCAGTACTTC
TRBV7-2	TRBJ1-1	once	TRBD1	CASSLGGGANTEAFF	TGTGCCAGCAGCTTAGGAGGGGGCGCGAACACTGAAGCTTTCTTT
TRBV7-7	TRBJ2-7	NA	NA	CASSSQSTTGNYSYEQYF	TGTGCTAGCAGCTCCCAGTCGACAACAGGGAACTACTCCTACGAGCAGTACTTC
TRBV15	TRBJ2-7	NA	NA	CATSRTDSNYEQYF	TGTGCCACCAGCAGAACGGACAGTAACTACGAGCAGTACTTC
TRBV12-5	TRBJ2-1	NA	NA	CASGLVAVSYNEQFF	TGTGCTAGTGGTTTGGTAGCGGTCTCCTACAATGAGCAGTTCTTC
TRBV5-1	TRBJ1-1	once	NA	CASSLRGPGGADTEAFF	TGCGCCAGCAGCTTGAGGGGACCGGGAGGTGCGGACACTGAAGCTTTCTTT
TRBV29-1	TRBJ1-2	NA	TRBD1	CSDRGQLPTGYGYTF	TGCAGCGACAGGGGACAGCTCCCGACGGGCTATGGCTACACCTTC
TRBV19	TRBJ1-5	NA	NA	CASSMEQRLLAGNQPQHF	TGTGCCAGTAGTATGGAACAGAGGCTTTTAGCGGGCAATCAGCCCCAGCATTTT
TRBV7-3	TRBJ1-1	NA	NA	CASSKPPQGGTEAFF	TGTGCCAGCAGCAAACCGCCCCAGGGCGGCACTGAAGCTTTCTTT
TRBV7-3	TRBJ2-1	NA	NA	CASSFGPSSYNEQFF	TGTGCCAGCAGCTTTGGTCCGAGCTCCTACAATGAGCAGTTCTTC
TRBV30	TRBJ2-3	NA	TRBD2	CAWSVLLALSTDTQYF	TGTGCCTGGAGTGTATTACTAGCGTTAAGCACAGATACGCAGTATTTT
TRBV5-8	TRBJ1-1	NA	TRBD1	CASSGGTAQLGENTEAFF	TGTGCCAGCAGTGGGGGGACAGCCCAACTGGGGGAAAACACTGAAGCTTTCTTT
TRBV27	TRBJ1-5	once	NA	CASSLVGGLDQPQHF	TGTGCCAGCAGTTTAGTCGGGGGGCTCGATCAGCCCCAGCATTTT
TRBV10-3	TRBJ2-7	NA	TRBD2	CAISRQLAGDSYEQYF	TGTGCCATCTCTAGGCAACTAGCGGGAGACTCCTACGAGCAGTACTTC
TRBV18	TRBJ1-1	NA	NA	CASSPLGLTNGDTEAFF	TGTGCCAGCTCACCACTGGGATTAACAAACGGGGACACTGAAGCTTTCTTT
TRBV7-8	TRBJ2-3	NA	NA	CASSPTGFTDTQYF	TGTGCCAGCAGCCCAACAGGGTTCACAGATACGCAGTATTTT
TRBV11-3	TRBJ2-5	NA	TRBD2	CASSVRAGGQETQYF	TGTGCCAGCAGCGTTAGGGCGGGGGGCCAAGAGACCCAGTACTTC
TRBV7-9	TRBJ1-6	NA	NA	CASSLGGGRSRSPLHF	TGTGCCAGCAGCTTGGGGGGAGGGAGGAGCCGTTCACCCCTCCACTTT
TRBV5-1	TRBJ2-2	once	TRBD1	CASSSRGQGVIANTGELFF	TGCGCCAGCAGCTCTCGGGGACAGGGGGTTATCGCGAACACCGGGGAGCTGTTTTTT
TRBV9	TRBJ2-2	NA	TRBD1	CASSVGAGGYTGELFF	TGTGCCAGCAGCGTAGGTGCAGGGGGTTACACCGGGGAGCTGTTTTTT
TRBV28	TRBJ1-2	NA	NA	CASNSGGARYGYTF	TGTGCCAGCAATTCCGGGGGGGCGCGTTATGGCTACACCTTC
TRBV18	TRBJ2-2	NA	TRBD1	CASSPGQGVAGELFF	TGTGCCAGCTCACCAGGACAGGGCGTAGCCGGGGAGCTGTTTTTT
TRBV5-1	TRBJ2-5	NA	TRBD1	CASSSRDRASEETQYF	TGCGCCAGCAGCTCCCGGGACAGGGCGAGCGAGGAGACCCAGTACTTC
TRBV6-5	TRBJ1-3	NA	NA	CASSRRAGNTIYF	TGTGCCAGCAGTCGGAGGGCTGGAAACACCATATATTTT
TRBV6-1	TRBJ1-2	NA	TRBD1	CASTETGTGDGYTF	TGTGCCAGCACAGAGACCGGGACAGGGGATGGCTACACCTTC
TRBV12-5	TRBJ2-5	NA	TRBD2	CASGPGLAGGPGETQYF	TGTGCTAGTGGTCCGGGACTAGCGGGAGGGCCGGGTGAGACCCAGTACTTC
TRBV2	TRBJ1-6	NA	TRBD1	CASTPDRTGGSPLHF	TGTGCCAGCACTCCGGACAGGACAGGGGGTTCACCCCTCCACTTT
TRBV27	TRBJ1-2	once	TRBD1	CASSGGTGGLALF	TGTGCCAGCTCTGGGGGGACAGGGGGTTTGGCCCTCTTC
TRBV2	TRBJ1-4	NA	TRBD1	CASSVGQREKLFF	TGTGCCAGCAGTGTGGGACAGAGAGAAAAACTGTTTTTT
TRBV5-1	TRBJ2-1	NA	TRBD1	CASSQAGGLGNEQFF	TGCGCCAGCAGCCAGGCAGGGGGTTTGGGCAATGAGCAGTTCTTC
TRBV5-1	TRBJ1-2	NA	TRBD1	CASSLGQGMYGYTF	TGCGCCAGCAGCTTGGGACAGGGAATGTATGGCTACACCTTC
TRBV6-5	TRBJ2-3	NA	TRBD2	CASRTSGYTDTQYF	TGTGCCAGCCGGACTAGCGGTTACACAGATACGCAGTATTTT
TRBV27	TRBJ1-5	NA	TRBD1	CASSFLSAGGANQPQHF	TGTGCCAGCAGTTTTTTGTCCGCAGGGGGAGCCAATCAGCCCCAGCATTTT
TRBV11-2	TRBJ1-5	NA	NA	CASSLDHRLGNQPQHF	TGTGCCAGCAGCTTAGATCACCGGCTCGGGAATCAGCCCCAGCATTTT
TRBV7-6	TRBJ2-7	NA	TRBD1	CASSSPDRGGEQYF	TGTGCCAGCAGCTCCCCGGACAGGGGGGGCGAGCAGTACTTC
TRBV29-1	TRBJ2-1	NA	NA	CSVGSYNEQFF	TGCAGCGTTGGTTCATACAATGAGCAGTTCTTC
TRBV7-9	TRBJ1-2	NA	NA	CASSAPHRDSGYTF	TGTGCCAGCAGCGCCCCACACAGGGATTCTGGCTACACCTTC
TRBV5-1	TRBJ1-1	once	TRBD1	CASSVEDRGHTEAFF	TGCGCCAGCAGCGTAGAAGACAGGGGGCACACTGAAGCTTTCTTT
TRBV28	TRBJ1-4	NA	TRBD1	CASSLRQGIAKLFF	TGTGCCAGCAGCCTTAGACAGGGAATAGCAAAACTGTTTTTT